Sequencing of this TCR beta chain was carried out in a study of T cells after yellow fever vaccination. This clonotype was observed a handful of times. Trimming removed 1 base from V and 10 bases from J, with 10 bases in between. CDR1 is SEHNR, CDR2 FQNEAQ, per germline (reference sequence). This CDR3 is 13 amino acids long. TCRdb re-called the 5' RACE reads through MiXCR, storing one row per CDR3 protein. Of 300,000 to 400,000 distinct CDR3 sequences listed, about 10% are singletons. The receptor was derived from a man younger than 35 who received the YFV17D yellow fever vaccine. Specimen: CD4+ T cells sorted from PBMCs, collected 45 days after the yellow fever booster vaccination. V usage is TRBV7-9 and J usage is TRBJ2-2; the D gene could be TRBD1 or TRBD2 (6 bases each). Here the CDR3 DNA reads TGTGCCAGCAGCTTAGAGGGGGGCGTGGAGCTGTTTTTT. Its translation is CASSLEGGVELFF.